This T cell receptor beta chain was observed in a study of metastatic and nonmetastatic thyroid tumors. Trimming shortened V by 5 bases and J by 3 bases, and 13 bases separated the two germline ends. This CDR3 spans 14 amino acids. Germline values: CDR1 SEHNR, CDR2 FQNEAQ (reference sequence). TCRdb re-processed the PCR reads through MiXCR. In the table there are roughly 45,000 clones, 3% to 3.5% of which are singletons. Thyroid surgery was preceded by no treatment in any patient. This clone was seen a few times. This TCR derives from a female donor with papillary thyroid cancer or a benign thyroid nodule (not recorded which). Some clones in this sample may be carry-over from other donors' samples. This chain links TRBV7-9 with TRBJ2-5; D possibly corresponds to TRBD1 (6 bases). The sequenced sample was blood. CDR3 region: CASSTYRVKETQYF. For the CDR3, the DNA is TGTGCCAGCAGCACATACAGGGTTAAAGAGACCCAGTACTTC.